Described below is a single TCR beta chain sequence and its context. The antigen remains unidentified. These data come from a study of blood T cells in healthy people across ages. Then a second PCR, running roughly 7 to 11 cycles, was carried out with a sample-barcoded 5' primer and a J-beta primer mix. Using its own MiXCR run on the 5' RACE reads, TCRdb lists one record per CDR3 protein. This table has over 700,000 distinct CDR3 sequences, around half appearing once. General study findings and limits: Nothing was known about donor CMV status, and this possibly confounded expanded clonotype changes.

The CDR3 runs to 14 residues. Germline CDR1 is MNHEY and CDR2 is SMNVEV (reference sequence). This chain uses TRBV27 with TRBJ2-5; the match to TRBD1 covers 11 bases. The end of the DNA is better explained by TRBJ2-7, so the J call may be wrong. The clonotype comes from an elderly man in good health. Material: blood. The DNA of the CDR3 is TGTGCCAGCAAAGATCGGGACAGGGGGGGCGAGCAGTACTTC. This sequence encodes CASKDRDRGGEQYF.